These 7 T cell receptor beta chains were all obtained from the same sample, sequenced in a study of cytomegalovirus exposure and HLA in healthy donors (dated by TCRdb to the late 2010s). Library preparation used the immunoSEQ multiplex PCR assay. For the multiplex PCR, a mixture combining 60 forward primers for TCR Vbeta segments and 13 reverse primers for TCR Jbeta segments was used. TCRdb holds this immuneACCESS table with in-frame rearrangements only. Some clones are missing; in checked studies, unresolved V genes explain under half, and the rest has no known cause. Recorded for this sample are some 200,000 clones; around three quarters of them occurred a single time. Of the sample, about 2% is held by the ten largest clones. The sequenced material came from PBMCs. The receptors come from a woman aged 25-40 years in good health and CMV-seronegative.

This clone was observed once. The rearrangement joins TRBV7-8 to TRBJ1-1; TRBD1 is a possible D gene (6 bases). V was cut by 2 bases and J by 7 bases, with 20 bases left in between. From germline, CDR1 is SGHVS and CDR2 FQNEAQ. The CDR3 runs to 16 residues. The CDR3 is CASSLSASLQTGEAFF. CDR3 bases: TGTGCCAGCAGCTTATCGGCGTCCCTTCAGACAGGTGAAGCTTTCTTT.

The chain employs TRBV19 and TRBJ1-4; possible D gene TRBD1, 5 bases. CDR1 LNHDA and CDR2 SQIVND come from the germline V gene (reference sequence). V was trimmed by 5 bases and J by 6 bases, leaving 19 bases between them. The CDR3 consists of 16 residues. The CDR3 DNA follows: TGTGCCAGTAGTCGCTCCGGTGGGGGGATCGATGAAAAACTGTTTTTT. Translated, it gives CASSRSGGGIDEKLFF.

This rearrangement joins TRBV5-1 to TRBJ2-7, with D possibly being TRBD2 (5 bases). The CDR3 length is 15 residues. The ends were cut back, 1 base at V and 4 bases at J, with 15 bases in the middle. CDR1 is SGHRS and CDR2 is YFSETQ in the germline V gene. The CDR3 sequence: CASSLSSGREYEQYF. The CDR3 DNA reads TGCGCCAGCAGCTTGTCATCAGGACGGGAATACGAGCAGTACTTC.

The chain joins TRBV9 to TRBJ1-2; TRBD1 is a possible D gene (5 bases). Germline loops: CDR1 SGDLS, CDR2 YYNGEE. This CDR3 is built from 14 residues. Trimming took 2 bases from V and 8 from J, leaving 16 bases between them. CDR3 sequence (DNA): TGTGCCAGCAGCGTCACCGCTTCGGGGGGGGGCTACACCTTC. The encoded protein is CASSVTASGGGYTF.

The chain has TRBV6-1 and TRBJ2-7; 7 nucleotides align to TRBD1. V lost 5 bases and J lost 6; bases outside the gene matches: 10. Germline loops: CDR1 MNHNS, CDR2 SASEGT. The CDR3 has 14 amino acids. CDR3 in amino acids: CASSRDSPTVEQYF. CDR3 in DNA: TGTGCCAGCAGTAGGGACAGTCCTACTGTCGAGCAGTACTTC.

The V call is TRBV5-6, the J call TRBJ2-7; TRBD1 is a possible D gene (6 bases). V shed 4 bases and J shed 5 bases, with 19 bases lying between them. The CDR3 totals 15 residues. Germline values: CDR1 SGHDT, CDR2 YYEEEE. The CDR3 coding sequence is TGTGCCAGCAGCCGTCCCCGAGGGGGTTGGGACGAGCAGTACTTC. This translates into CASSRPRGGWDEQYF.

V is TRBV11-2 and J is TRBJ1-1, with D unclear. Germline V CDR1 and CDR2: SGHAT, FQNNGV. This CDR3 is built from 14 residues. V lost 1 base to trimming and J lost 1 base, with 7 bases between them. For the CDR3, the DNA is TGTGCCAGCAGCTTAGCCCTTAAGAACACTGAAGCTTTCTTT. Its translation is CASSLALKNTEAFF. Drawing the rest from reference TRBV11-2 and TRBJ1-1, the complete variable domain is EAGVAQSPRYKIIEKRQSVAFWCNPISGHATLYWYQQILGQGPKLLIQFQNNGVVDDSQLPKDRFSAERLKGVDSTLKIQPAKLEDSAVYLCASSLALKNTEAFFGQGTRLTVV.